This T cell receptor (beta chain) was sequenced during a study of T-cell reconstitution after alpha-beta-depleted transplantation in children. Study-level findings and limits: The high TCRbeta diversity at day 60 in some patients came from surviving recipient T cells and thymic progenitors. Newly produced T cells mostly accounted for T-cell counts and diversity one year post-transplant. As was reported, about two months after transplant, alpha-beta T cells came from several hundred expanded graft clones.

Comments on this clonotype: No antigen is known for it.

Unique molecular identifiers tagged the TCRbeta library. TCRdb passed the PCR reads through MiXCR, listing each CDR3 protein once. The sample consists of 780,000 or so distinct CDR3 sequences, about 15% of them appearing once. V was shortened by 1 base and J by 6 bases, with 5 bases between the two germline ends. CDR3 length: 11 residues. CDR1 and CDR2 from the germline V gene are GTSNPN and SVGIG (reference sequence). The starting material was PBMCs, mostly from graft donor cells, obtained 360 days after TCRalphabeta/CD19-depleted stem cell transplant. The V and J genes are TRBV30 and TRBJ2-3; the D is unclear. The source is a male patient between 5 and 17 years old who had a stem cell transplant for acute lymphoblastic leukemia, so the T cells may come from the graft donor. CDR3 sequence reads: CAWSGADTQYF. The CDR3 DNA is TGTGCCTGGAGTGGAGCGGATACGCAGTATTTT.